The 18 T cell receptor beta chains in this list originate from one sample, sequenced in a study of Ad26.COV2.S vaccination and SARS-CoV-2 variants. Sequenced by immunoSEQ multiplex PCR; TCRdb stores in-frame clones only, minus some. Counted here are a few hundred thousand clones, more than 75% occurring once; the ten biggest clones make up about 3.5%. Treatment specified: roughly 20 received Ad26.COV2.S at low or high dose, single or two shots; roughly five received placebo; per-sample allocation not given. Samples analyzed were those drawn on day 63 after the first vaccine or placebo injection. The sample was peripheral blood, taken in a trial of Ad26.COV2.S vaccine versus placebo. These receptors all stem from a person aged 18-60 years who received the Ad26.COV2.S COVID-19 vaccine or a placebo.

V is TRBV10-3 and J is TRBJ2-7; D is perhaps TRBD1 (5 bases). This CDR3 region has 12 residues. Germline loops: CDR1 ENHRY, CDR2 SYGVKD. V was pared by 4 bases and J by 1 base, with 5 bases between. CDR3 residues: CAISGQSYEQYF. CDR3 DNA: TGTGCCATCAGTGGACAGTCCTACGAGCAGTACTTC.

The chain uses TRBV24-1 and TRBJ1-4; 10 nucleotides agree with TRBD1. The germline V gene has CDR1 KGHDR and CDR2 SFDVKD. This CDR3 contains 15 residues. V shed 3 bases and J 5 bases; nucleotides not matched to a gene: 2. CDR3 sequence (DNA): TGTGCCACCAGTGATCCGGGACAGGGGAATGAAAAACTGTTTTTT. It encodes CATSDPGQGNEKLFF.

This chain links TRBV15 with TRBJ1-2; D is uncertain. Germline assignment: CDR1 LNHNV and CDR2 YYDKDF (reference sequence). The CDR3 sequence is 13 residues long. Trimming pared 0 bases from V and 0 bases from J, leaving 2 bases between. The CDR3 loop is CATSREANYGYTF. The CDR3 DNA sequence: TGTGCCACCAGCAGAGAGGCTAACTATGGCTACACCTTC.

This clone was observed a handful of times. V gene TRBV5-4 combines with J gene TRBJ1-6; TRBD1 matches 10 bases. The V and J ends lost 3 bases and 7 bases, in that order; junction bases with no gene match: 4. CDR1 and CDR2 from the germline V gene are SGHNT and YYREEE (reference sequence). This CDR3 has 15 amino acids. The CDR3: CASSWGQGRNSPLHF. DNA for the CDR3: TGTGCCAGCAGCTGGGGACAGGGGAGAAATTCACCCCTCCACTTT.

The chain recombines TRBV6-5 with TRBJ2-7, with 8 bases matching TRBD1. This CDR3 spans 15 amino acids. Germline-derived CDR1 and CDR2 are MNHEY and SVGAGI. Trimming cost V 8 bases and J 3 bases; bases outside gene matches: 12. The CDR3 bases are TGTGCCAGCCCAGTCGCAGGGGGCGGTGACTACGAGCAGTACTTC. It translates to CASPVAGGGDYEQYF.

The gene calls are TRBV7-9 and TRBJ2-1; 8 bases agree with TRBD1. Per the germline V gene, CDR1 is SEHNR and CDR2 is FQNEAQ (reference sequence). Germline trimming cut 3 bases from V and 10 bases from J; bases unmatched to any gene: 8. CDR3 length: 14 residues. The CDR3 spells CASSLWKDREEQFF. The CDR3 nucleotides read TGTGCCAGCAGCTTGTGGAAGGACAGGGAGGAGCAGTTCTTC.

V gene TRBV5-1 combines with J gene TRBJ2-2; D ambiguous. V was pared by 6 bases and J by 3 bases, with 12 bases between. Germline V gives CDR1 SGHRS, CDR2 YFSETQ. The CDR3 extends over 14 amino acids. CDR3 region: CASTPRGDTGELFF. CDR3 nucleotide sequence: TGCGCCAGCACGCCACGTGGGGACACCGGGGAGCTGTTTTTT.

This sequence joins TRBV30 and TRBJ2-1; TRBD2 is a possible D gene (6 bases). This CDR3 contains 16 residues. The V and J ends lost 0 bases and 4 bases respectively, with 16 bases between them. Germline CDR1 reads GTSNPN; CDR2 reads SVGIG (reference sequence). CDR3 protein: CAWSVMEGGWYNEQFF. The DNA for the CDR3 is TGTGCCTGGAGTGTAATGGAGGGTGGATGGTACAATGAGCAGTTCTTC.

For the CDR3, the DNA is TGTGCCAGCATGGCAGTCAATGAGCAGTTCTTC. Protein product: CASMAVNEQFF. The V gene is TRBV28, the J gene TRBJ2-1; D not resolved. Looked up from germline, CDR1 is MDHEN and CDR2 is SYDVKM. The ends were cut back, 7 bases at V and 6 bases at J, with 7 bases in the middle. The CDR3 consists of 11 residues. Variable domain in full (rest from reference TRBV28 and TRBJ2-1): DVKVTQSSRYLVKRTGEKVFLECVQDMDHENMFWYRQDPGLGLRLIYFSYDVKMKEKGDIPEGYSVSREKKERFSLILESASTNQTSMYLCASMAVNEQFFGPGTRLTVL.

The chain is built from TRBV7-9 and TRBJ2-1; 11 bases map to TRBD1. Per the germline V gene, CDR1 is SEHNR and CDR2 is FQNEAQ (reference sequence). After removal of 5 bases from V and 4 bases from J, the junction contained 4 bases not matched to a gene. The CDR3 has 15 residues. The CDR3 loop is CASSEGQGGYNEQFF. CDR3 DNA: TGTGCCAGCAGCGAGGGACAGGGGGGATACAATGAGCAGTTCTTC.

Comments on this clone: The germline gene is not matched at one end of the junction; a read error may be the cause. This chain links TRBV7-9 with TRBJ1-2, with 10 bases identical to TRBD1. Germline values: CDR1 SEHNR, CDR2 FQNEAQ (reference sequence). This CDR3 is built from 11 residues. The CDR3, as DNA: TGTGCCAGCAGCTTCCAGACAGGGGGCGCCTTC. This encodes CASSFQTGGAF.

In regard to this clone: Other DNA sequences in the same sample also yield this CDR3. The chain employs TRBV28 and TRBJ2-7; 8 bases align to TRBD1. The CDR3 has 14 residues. J gave up 2 bases and V 3 bases, and 3 bases lay outside the gene matches. Germline V gene lookup returns CDR1 MDHEN and CDR2 SYDVKM. CDR3 coding DNA: TGTGCCAGCAGTTTGGGGGACAGGACCTACGAGCAGTACTTC. This encodes CASSLGDRTYEQYF.

The V gene is TRBV6-6, the J gene TRBJ2-1; 11 bases match TRBD2. This CDR3 is built from 15 residues. V gave up 6 bases and J gave up 4 bases; unmatched junction bases: 5. CDR1 is MNHNY, CDR2 SVGAGI, per germline (reference sequence). The CDR3 protein is CASRTTSGAYNEQFF. The CDR3 nucleotides read TGTGCCAGCAGGACGACTAGCGGGGCTTACAATGAGCAGTTCTTC.

Concerning this clone: At one of its ends the junction is not consistent with the germline gene, which may arise from a read error. The chain combines TRBV2 with TRBJ1-2, with D uncertain. The V gene's germline CDR1 is SNHLY and CDR2 FYNNEI. The CDR3 has 12 residues. As DNA, the CDR3 is TGTGCCAGAAGTGAACGGCCAGCTGGCTACACCTTC. Protein product: CARSERPAGYTF.

The rearrangement links TRBV7-2 to TRBJ2-2; TRBD2 is a possible D gene (5 bases). V was clipped by 7 bases and J by 3 bases, with 15 bases between them. The CDR3 covers 15 residues. CDR1 and CDR2 (germline): SGHTA, FQGNSA. This CDR3 reads CASNSPRRDTGELFF. The CDR3 DNA follows: TGTGCCAGCAATTCCCCGCGGCGGGACACCGGGGAGCTGTTTTTT. Full variable domain (rest looked up from reference TRBV7-2 and TRBJ2-2): GAGVSQSPSNKVTEKGKDVELRCDPISGHTALYWYRQSLGQGLEFLIYFQGNSAPDKSGLPSDRFSAERTGGSVSTLTIQRTQQEDSAVYLCASNSPRRDTGELFFGEGSRLTVL.

This chain joins TRBV7-2 and TRBJ2-1; 7 bases match TRBD2. In germline, CDR1 is SGHTA, CDR2 FQGNSA. V was pared by 1 base and J by 2 bases, with 5 bases of the junction left unmatched. The CDR3 runs to 16 residues. CDR3 amino acids: CASSLGPSGTYNEQFF. The CDR3 DNA reads TGTGCCAGCAGCTTAGGGCCTAGCGGTACCTACAATGAGCAGTTCTTC. Full variable domain (outside the CDR3, taken from reference TRBV7-2 and TRBJ2-1): GAGVSQSPSNKVTEKGKDVELRCDPISGHTALYWYRQSLGQGLEFLIYFQGNSAPDKSGLPSDRFSAERTGGSVSTLTIQRTQQEDSAVYLCASSLGPSGTYNEQFFGPGTRLTVL.

V gene TRBV27 combines with J gene TRBJ2-1, with 10 nucleotides matching TRBD1. This CDR3 comprises 18 residues. CDR1 is MNHEY and CDR2 is SMNVEV in the germline V gene (reference sequence). The ends lost 4 bases at V and 7 bases at J; junction bases unmatched: 16. The CDR3 loop reads CASSSSSGGDRGRNEQFF. As DNA, the CDR3 is TGTGCCAGCAGTTCCTCCTCTGGGGGGGACAGGGGTCGGAATGAGCAGTTCTTC.

The chain links TRBV7-2 to TRBJ1-3, with D perhaps matching TRBD1 (5 bases). The CDR3 consists of 15 residues. V shed 2 bases and J shed 0 bases, with 8 bases lying between them. CDR1 and CDR2 from the germline V gene are SGHTA and FQGNSA. CDR3 DNA: TGTGCCAGCAGCTTATGGGGGTTCTCTGGAAACACCATATATTTT. Protein sequence: CASSLWGFSGNTIYF. Combining the CDR3 with reference TRBV7-2 and TRBJ1-3 gives the whole variable domain GAGVSQSPSNKVTEKGKDVELRCDPISGHTALYWYRQSLGQGLEFLIYFQGNSAPDKSGLPSDRFSAERTGGSVSTLTIQRTQQEDSAVYLCASSLWGFSGNTIYFGEGSWLTVV.